The clone carrying this T cell receptor (beta chain) was found many times. The data were obtained in a study of naive and memory T cell subsets. From germline, CDR1 is MNHEY and CDR2 SVGAGI. There are 13 residues in the CDR3. V dropped 5 bases and J dropped 8 bases, with 13 bases sitting between them. Amplification of ligated cDNA took four PCR rounds with SP2 and nested alpha and beta constant primers. One entry per CDR3 protein results from TCRdb running MiXCR on the UMI-ligation and nested PCR reads. The sample contains about 37,000 distinct CDR3 sequences, roughly 11% of which appear only once. Treatment described: skin biopsy from PPD injection site in Mantoux-positive individual. An oligonucleotide containing a UMI was ligated to the 3' end of TCR cDNA. Skin biopsies came from PPD injection sites in Mantoux-positive individuals. Input was about 1 to 1,100 ng of DNase-treated total RNA without cell sorting.

The source is an adult in good health. The specimen comprised skin, sampled from a tuberculin skin test site. The rearrangement joins TRBV6-5 to TRBJ1-3; D is unresolved. In DNA form, the CDR3 reads TGTGCCAGCAGTACCAATACGTGGGACACCATATATTTT. The encoded protein is CASSTNTWDTIYF.